This TCR beta chain was sequenced for a study of cytomegalovirus exposure and HLA in healthy donors. Findings of the study overall: A later look showed TCR association rates differing by HLA locus, highest for DRB1 and lowest for HLA-C. Data from an earlier analysis indicated that most TCR beta V segments were productive either about 87% or about 30% of the time. A later analysis linked a missense variant in DCLRE1C to the trimming of TCR beta V and J genes.

With respect to this clone: Its matching antigen is unknown.

It was with 60 Vbeta and 13 Jbeta primers that the PCR ran. Clones were read by immunoSEQ multiplex PCR, and TCRdb kept only the in-frame ones, dropping some. The data hold around 150,000 clones, with around three quarters observed a single time. Likely unrecorded immune exposures existed in these nominally healthy donors. The germline gives CDR1 LNHDA, CDR2 SQIVND (reference sequence). The CDR3 totals 16 residues. Trimming shortened V by 3 bases and J by 6 bases, and 20 bases separated the two germline ends. The source is a man in his forties or fifties in good health and CMV-seropositive. This chain links TRBV19 with TRBJ1-2; D remains unclear. Sequenced: PBMCs. The CDR3 DNA reads as TGTGCCAGTAGTATCGCCGTCCGCAACCTGGGCGATGGCTACACCTTC. Translated, it gives CASSIAVRNLGDGYTF.